These 8 T cell receptor beta chains were all obtained from the same sample, sequenced in a study of T cell responses to AZD1222 COVID-19 vaccine. The table came from immunoSEQ multiplex PCR; TCRdb's copy has only in-frame clones and leaves some out. This table holds some 150,000 clones, approximately 92% found once. Specimen: peripheral blood, collected 28 days after the second AZD1222 dose. The origin of the receptors is an adult who received the AZD1222 COVID-19 vaccine.

The chain combines TRBV7-9 with TRBJ2-2; TRBD1 aligns across 7 bases. Per germline, CDR1 SEHNR and CDR2 FQNEAQ (reference sequence). CDR3 length: 14 amino acids. With V trimmed by 5 bases and J by 5 bases, 5 bases remained unmatched. The CDR3 coding sequence is TGTGCCAGCAGCCCGACAGGGTTAACCGGGGAGCTGTTTTTT. It translates to CASSPTGLTGELFF.

The chain carries TRBV27 and TRBJ2-1; maybe TRBD2 (5 bases). The V gene lost 0 bases and the J gene lost 3 bases, with 9 bases spanning the gap. Germline V gene sequence: CDR1 MNHEY, CDR2 SMNVEV (reference sequence). The CDR3 has 15 amino acids. CDR3 protein: CASSLSLTNYNEQFF. The CDR3 region has the DNA TGTGCCAGCAGTTTATCGCTGACTAACTACAATGAGCAGTTCTTC.

J is TRBJ1-1 and V is TRBV18; possible D gene TRBD1, 5 bases. Germline CDR1 reads KGHSH; CDR2 reads LQKENI. The CDR3 is 14 residues long. The ends were cut back, 4 bases at V and 2 bases at J, with 11 bases in the middle. Here the CDR3 DNA reads TGTGCCAGCTCACAGATACAGGTTAACACTGAAGCTTTCTTT. The encoded protein is CASSQIQVNTEAFF.

The chain links TRBV9 to TRBJ2-5; 10 nucleotides agree with TRBD2. Germline loops: CDR1 SGDLS, CDR2 YYNGEE. The J segment lost 5 bases and the V segment lost 1 base, leaving 5 bases of the junction unmatched. This CDR3 contains 15 residues. The CDR3 sequence is CASSVRSSGSETQYF. The DNA of the CDR3 is TGTGCCAGCAGCGTAAGGTCTAGCGGGAGTGAGACCCAGTACTTC.

CDR3 coding DNA: TGTGCCAGCGGAACACAGGGGGCGGGGAACTATGGCTACACCTTC. This sequence encodes CASGTQGAGNYGYTF. The rearrangement uses TRBV27 and TRBJ1-2; 9 bases are a match to TRBD1. The V and J ends lost 8 bases and 2 bases, in that order; junction bases with no gene match: 9. The CDR3 extends over 15 amino acids. From germline, CDR1 is MNHEY and CDR2 SMNVEV (reference sequence).

V usage is TRBV24-1 and J usage is TRBJ2-5, with D possibly matching TRBD1 (5 bases). V lost 5 bases and J 5 bases, leaving 14 bases between the germline ends. This CDR3 has 14 residues. Germline V CDR1 and CDR2: KGHDR, SFDVKD. This chain's CDR3 is CATSGKGAPETQYF. As DNA, the CDR3 is TGTGCCACCAGTGGTAAAGGGGCCCCTGAGACCCAGTACTTC.

This clone has only one observation. This chain links TRBV11-2 with TRBJ2-3; no clear D gene. The V end was cut by 2 bases, the J end by 6 bases, with 9 bases between. The CDR3 length is 13 residues. CDR1 is SGHAT and CDR2 is FQNNGV in the germline V gene. CDR3 sequence: CASSLPSRDTQYF. The CDR3 region has the DNA TGTGCCAGCAGCTTACCCTCACGGGATACGCAGTATTTT.

The V and J genes are TRBV28 and TRBJ2-7; D remains ambiguous. The CDR3 has 13 residues. Germline CDR1 and CDR2: MDHEN and SYDVKM. Trimming cost V 5 bases and J 2 bases, with 10 bases left between them. The CDR3 DNA is TGTGCCAGCAGTCCCTACCAGCCCTACGAGCAGTACTTC. Its translation: CASSPYQPYEQYF.